Detailed here is one TCR beta chain. Its antigen remains unknown. One end of the junction is discordant with germline, which a read error may explain. If no ophthalmopathy progression occurred within 18 months, Graves' hyperthyroidism was stable. RNA transcripts provided the source from which TCR beta CDR3 regions were amplified. First-round RT-PCR targeting the TCR CDR3 was performed with the HTBI primer set. TCRdb itself ran the multiplex PCR reads through MiXCR, one entry per CDR3 protein. The sample lists 700,000 to 950,000 distinct CDR3 sequences, 30% to 40% occurring once. CDR1 and CDR2 from the germline V gene are MNHEY and SVGAGI. The CDR3 consists of 16 residues. This sample is drawn from a study of T cells in Graves' hyperthyroidism and ophthalmopathy. Across the whole study: Peripheral blood was taken when the disease was first diagnosed, before any treatment began.

Study outcomes and limitations: Ophthalmopathy cases were set apart from stable hyperthyroidism by a 13 V-J model. For ophthalmopathy, model prediction preceded onset by a median roughly 6.5 months.

The material sequenced was blood. The TCR originated in a woman in her 40s with Graves' hyperthyroidism. The gene calls are TRBV6-5 and TRBJ1-5, with D perhaps matching TRBD1 (6 bases). DNA of the CDR3: TGTGCCATCAGTTACTCGAAGGACAGACCGAGGCAGCCCCAGCATTTT. Translating it yields CAISYSKDRPRQPQHF.